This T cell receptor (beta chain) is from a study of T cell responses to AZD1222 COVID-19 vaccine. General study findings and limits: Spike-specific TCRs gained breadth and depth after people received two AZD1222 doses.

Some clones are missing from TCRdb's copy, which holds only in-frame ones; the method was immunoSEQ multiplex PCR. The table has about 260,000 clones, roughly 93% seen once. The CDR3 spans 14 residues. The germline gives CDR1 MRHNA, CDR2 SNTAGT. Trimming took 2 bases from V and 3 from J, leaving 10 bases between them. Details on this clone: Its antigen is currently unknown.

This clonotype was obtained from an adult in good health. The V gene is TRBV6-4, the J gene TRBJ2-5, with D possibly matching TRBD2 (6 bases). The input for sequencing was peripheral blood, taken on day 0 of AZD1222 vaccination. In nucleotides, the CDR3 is TGTGCCAGCAGTGACGGGGAGGCCGAAGAGACCCAGTACTTC. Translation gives CASSDGEAEETQYF.